A selection of T cell receptor beta chains follows, all from one sample in a study of cytomegalovirus exposure and HLA in healthy donors. TCRdb's table, derived via immunoSEQ multiplex PCR, lists solely in-frame clones and lacks some. The data contain roughly 75,000 clones, roughly 84% of them singletons. The sequencing input was PBMCs. All receptors come from a man aged 65-85 years in good health and CMV-seropositive. The CDR3 runs from the conserved cysteine through the conserved F or W. A D gene is named only where the DNA matches it firmly. Rows give clone size only sometimes, using once, few, many, or a class for an expanded clone.

CASSTGRDYEQYF,TGCGCCAGCTCAACAGGCCGAGACTACGAGCAGTACTTC,TRBJ2-7,TRBV5-1,NA,NA
CASSFQGTYEQYF,TGCGCCAGCAGCTTTCAGGGTACCTACGAGCAGTACTTC,TRBJ2-7,TRBV5-1,NA,NA
CSVTGRAGEDYGYTF,TGCAGCGTCACCGGGAGGGCAGGGGAGGACTATGGCTACACCTTC,TRBJ1-2,TRBV29-1,NA,NA
CASSDSGPDRGRVNSTEAFF,TGTGCCAGCAGTGACTCAGGCCCCGACAGGGGGCGCGTGAATTCCACTGAAGCTTTCTTT,TRBJ1-1,TRBV6-4,TRBD1,NA
CSVGQGSQPQHF,TGCAGCGTCGGACAGGGCAGCCAGCCCCAGCATTTT,TRBJ1-5,TRBV29-1,TRBD1,NA
CASSQELRPYGYTF,TGCGCCAGCAGCCAAGAACTCAGGCCGTATGGCTACACCTTC,TRBJ1-2,TRBV4-1,NA,NA
CASTRAYEQYF,TGTGCCAGCACCCGGGCCTACGAGCAGTACTTC,TRBJ2-7,TRBV27,NA,NA
CASSKTDSPEKLFF,TGTGCCAGTAGTAAAACGGACAGTCCTGAAAAACTGTTTTTT,TRBJ1-4,TRBV19,NA,NA
CASSQGGWGGLTEAFF,TGCGCCAGCAGCCAAGGTGGATGGGGGGGGCTCACTGAAGCTTTCTTT,TRBJ1-1,TRBV4-3,NA,NA
CASRGGPLAGNTIYF,TGTGCCAGCAGAGGGGGACCGTTGGCTGGAAACACCATATATTTT,TRBJ1-3,TRBV6-1,NA,NA
CASSQDRVAGGYEQYF,TGTGCCAGCAGCCAAGATAGGGTAGCGGGGGGCTACGAGCAGTACTTC,TRBJ2-7,TRBV4-2,TRBD2,NA
CASSYSGSNQPQHF,TGTGCCAGCAGTTACTCCGGTAGCAATCAGCCCCAGCATTTT,TRBJ1-5,TRBV6-6,NA,NA
CASSPLRGPYNEQFF,TGCGCCAGCAGCCCCTTGCGGGGGCCCTACAATGAGCAGTTCTTC,TRBJ2-1,TRBV5-1,NA,NA
CASSLGVQGAETEAFF,TGTGCCAGCAGCTTAGGGGTACAGGGGGCTGAAACTGAAGCTTTCTTT,TRBJ1-1,TRBV7-6,TRBD1,few
CASSLPTASAGEQYF,TGTGCCAGCAGTTTACCCACTGCATCCGCCGGGGAGCAGTACTTC,TRBJ2-7,TRBV28,NA,once
CAWSAGGARETQYF,TGTGCCTGGAGTGCGGGGGGGGCGCGGGAGACCCAGTACTTC,TRBJ2-5,TRBV30,TRBD2,NA
CASSSTGGRAEAFF,TGTGCCAGCAGTTCGACAGGGGGCAGGGCTGAAGCTTTCTTT,TRBJ1-1,TRBV28,TRBD1,NA
CASSSQASGGPDTQYF,TGTGCCAGCTCGTCGCAGGCTAGCGGGGGCCCAGATACGCAGTATTTT,TRBJ2-3,TRBV18,TRBD2,NA
CASSLQDGQPQHF,TGTGCCAGCAGTTTGCAGGATGGTCAGCCCCAGCATTTT,TRBJ1-5,TRBV6-5,NA,NA
CASSPRGQGVVLGTGELFF,TGTGCCAGCAGCCCGAGGGGACAGGGGGTCGTCTTGGGCACCGGGGAGCTGTTTTTT,TRBJ2-2,TRBV9,TRBD1,NA
CASSLDGTSGIDEQFF,TGCGCCAGCAGCTTGGACGGGACTAGCGGGATTGATGAGCAGTTCTTC,TRBJ2-1,TRBV5-1,TRBD2,NA
CASRTTGRYEQYF,TGCGCCAGCAGAACGACAGGGAGATACGAGCAGTACTTC,TRBJ2-7,TRBV10-2,TRBD1,few
CASSQATGNSYNEQFF,TGCGCCAGCAGCCAAGCGACAGGGAATTCCTACAATGAGCAGTTCTTC,TRBJ2-1,TRBV4-3,TRBD1,few
CASRQSLETQYF,TGTGCCAGCAGACAGAGTTTGGAGACCCAGTACTTC,TRBJ2-5,TRBV7-2,NA,NA
CASSLEAGRILPLHF,TGTGCCAGCAGCTTAGAGGCAGGGAGGATTTTACCCCTCCACTTT,TRBJ1-6,TRBV7-9,NA,NA
CSVAGTGNTDTQYF,TGCAGCGTCGCCGGGACAGGGAACACAGATACGCAGTATTTT,TRBJ2-3,TRBV29-1,TRBD1,few
CASSQDRRQPQHF,TGCGCCAGCAGCCAAGACCGTCGGCAGCCCCAGCATTTT,TRBJ1-5,TRBV4-3,NA,few
CASSPLFNYGYTF,TGTGCCAGCAGCCCATTGTTCAACTATGGCTACACCTTC,TRBJ1-2,TRBV14,NA,NA
CAWRSGQGGNSPLHF,TGTGCCTGGAGATCGGGACAGGGGGGAAATTCACCCCTCCACTTT,TRBJ1-6,TRBV30,TRBD1,NA
CASSLDIGEQYF,TGCGCCAGCAGCTTGGATATCGGGGAGCAGTACTTC,TRBJ2-5,TRBV5-1,NA,NA
CASSQEGLGNQPQHF,TGTGCCAGCAGCCAAGAGGGGCTCGGGAATCAGCCCCAGCATTTT,TRBJ1-5,TRBV4-2,NA,NA
CASSEGVNNNEQFF,TGTGCCAGCAGCGAGGGGGTAAACAACAATGAGCAGTTCTTC,TRBJ2-1,TRBV7-3,NA,once
CASSGRQGLMGKLFF,TGTGCCAGCAGCGGGCGACAGGGGTTAATGGGAAAACTGTTTTTT,TRBJ1-4,TRBV7-2,TRBD1,NA
CASSPTGPMNTEAFF,TGCGCCAGCAGCCCCACAGGCCCCATGAACACTGAAGCTTTCTTT,TRBJ1-1,TRBV5-1,NA,NA
CASSLALSTEAFF,TGTGCCAGCAGCTTAGCGCTTAGCACTGAAGCTTTCTTT,TRBJ1-1,TRBV7-9,NA,NA
CASTARGGELFF,TGTGCCAGCACCGCAAGGGGGGGGGAGCTGTTTTTT,TRBJ2-2,TRBV9,NA,few
CASRPQGKQETQYF,TGTGCCAGCAGGCCACAGGGGAAGCAAGAGACCCAGTACTTC,TRBJ2-5,TRBV28,TRBD1,NA
CASSPSRQAYNSPLHF,TGTGCCAGCAGCCCCAGCCGACAGGCGTATAATTCACCCCTCCACTTT,TRBJ1-6,TRBV7-2,NA,NA
CASSSTGGKNIQYF,TGTGCCAGTAGTTCGACAGGGGGCAAAAACATTCAGTACTTC,TRBJ2-4,TRBV19,TRBD1,NA
CASSEFSQGNTEAFF,TGTGCCAGCAGTGAGTTTAGTCAGGGTAATACTGAAGCTTTCTTT,TRBJ1-1,TRBV6-1,NA,few
CASTRDSELYGYTF,TGTGCCAGTACTAGGGATAGCGAGTTATATGGCTACACCTTC,TRBJ1-2,TRBV2,NA,NA
CASSQGAVYGYTF,TGTGCCAGCAGCCAAGGGGCCGTCTATGGCTACACCTTC,TRBJ1-2,TRBV4-2,NA,NA
CASSQDRRGTYEQYF,TGTGCCAGCAGCCAAGATAGAAGGGGGACGTACGAGCAGTACTTC,TRBJ2-7,TRBV4-2,NA,NA
CASSFRQGLEAFF,TGTGCCAGCAGTTTTAGACAGGGACTTGAAGCTTTCTTT,TRBJ1-1,TRBV27,TRBD1,NA
CASGLVQGLTTGGYNSPLHF,TGTGCTAGTGGTTTGGTACAAGGTCTTACCACGGGGGGTTATAATTCACCCCTCCACTTT,TRBJ1-6,TRBV12-5,NA,NA
CSVRTGSNTGELFF,TGCAGCGTTAGGACAGGGTCGAACACCGGGGAGCTGTTTTTT,TRBJ2-2,TRBV29-1,TRBD1,NA
CASSLQRTSGGTYNEQFF,TGTGCCAGCAGCTTACAACGGACTAGCGGAGGGACCTACAATGAGCAGTTCTTC,TRBJ2-1,TRBV11-2,TRBD2,NA
CASSQGTTYEQYF,TGTGCCAGCAGCCAAGGGACTACCTACGAGCAGTACTTC,TRBJ2-7,TRBV5-6,TRBD2,few
CASTSGGAYGYTF,TGTGCCAGCACCTCAGGGGGCGCATATGGCTACACCTTC,TRBJ1-2,TRBV6-5,TRBD1,NA
CASSLVLGNTEAFF,TGTGCCAGCAGCTTAGTCCTCGGGAACACTGAAGCTTTCTTT,TRBJ1-1,TRBV7-6,NA,NA
CSVDSDSYEQYF,TGCAGCGTCGACTCGGATTCCTACGAGCAGTACTTC,TRBJ2-7,TRBV29-1,NA,NA
CASSQRAGASDEQFF,TGCGCCAGCAGCCAAAGGGCGGGAGCTAGCGATGAGCAGTTCTTC,TRBJ2-1,TRBV4-1,TRBD2,few
CASSFLAGGRETQYF,TGTGCCAGCAGCTTCCTAGCGGGAGGGCGAGAGACCCAGTACTTC,TRBJ2-5,TRBV5-4,TRBD2,NA